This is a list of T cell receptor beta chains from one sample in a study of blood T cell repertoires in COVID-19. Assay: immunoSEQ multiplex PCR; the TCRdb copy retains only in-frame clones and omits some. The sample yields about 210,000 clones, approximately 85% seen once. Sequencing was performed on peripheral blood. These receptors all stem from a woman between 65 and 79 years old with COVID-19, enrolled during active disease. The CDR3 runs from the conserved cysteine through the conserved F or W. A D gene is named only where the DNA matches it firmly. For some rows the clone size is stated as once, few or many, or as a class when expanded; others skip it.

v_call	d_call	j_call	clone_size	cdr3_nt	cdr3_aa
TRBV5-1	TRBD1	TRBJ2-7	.	TGCGCCAGCAGCGCGGTCCCAGGGGGCAAGAACAGCGAGCAGTACTTC	CASSAVPGGKNSEQYF
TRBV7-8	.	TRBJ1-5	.	TGTGCCAGCAGCTTAATAGAGCTCAATCAGCCCCAGCATTTT	CASSLIELNQPQHF
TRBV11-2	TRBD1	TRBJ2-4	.	TGTGCCAGCAGCTTAGGTACTAACAGGGGAACCAAAAACATTCAGTACTTC	CASSLGTNRGTKNIQYF
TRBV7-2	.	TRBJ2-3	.	TGTGCCAGCAGCACTGAACCCGCGGGATCGCAGTATTTT	CASSTEPAGSQYF
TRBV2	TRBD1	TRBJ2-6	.	TGTGCCAGCAGTGAAGCACCGGGACAGGGGGACCTCGGCTCTGGGGCCAACGTCCTGACTTTC	CASSEAPGQGDLGSGANVLTF
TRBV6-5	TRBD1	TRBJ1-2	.	TGTGCCAGCGGAGGGACAGGAAGGGGCAGCTATGGCTACACCTTC	CASGGTGRGSYGYTF
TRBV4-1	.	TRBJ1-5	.	TGCGCCAGCAGCCAAGATAGACTTAGCAATCAGCCCCAGCATTTT	CASSQDRLSNQPQHF
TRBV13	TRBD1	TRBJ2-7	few	TGTGCCAGCAGCTCACAGGGGACCACCTACGAGCAGTACTTC	CASSSQGTTYEQYF
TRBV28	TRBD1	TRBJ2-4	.	TGTGCCAGCGTACAGGGGGCATCCAAAAACATTCAGTACTTC	CASVQGASKNIQYF
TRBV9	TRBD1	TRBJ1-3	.	TGTGCCAGCAGCGCCCCGAGGGGGCTTCTTGGAAACACCATATATTTT	CASSAPRGLLGNTIYF
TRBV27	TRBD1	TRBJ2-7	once	TGTGCCAGCAGTTCCCTCCCCGGGACAGGGAGTTACGAGCAGTACTTC	CASSSLPGTGSYEQYF
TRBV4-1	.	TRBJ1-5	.	TGCGCCAGCAGCCCCCACCCTCAGGATCAGCCCCAGCATTTT	CASSPHPQDQPQHF
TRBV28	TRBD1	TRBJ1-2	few	TGTGCCAGCAGTTACAGGGGGCATGGCTACACCTTC	CASSYRGHGYTF
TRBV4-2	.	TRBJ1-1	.	TGTGCCAGCAGCCGGAGGCAGGGGTCCTTAGTCACTGAAGCTTTCTTT	CASSRRQGSLVTEAFF
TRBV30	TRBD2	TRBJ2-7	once	TGTGCCTGGAGTAAAGCCGGACTAGCGGGATCTTACGAGCAGTACTTC	CAWSKAGLAGSYEQYF
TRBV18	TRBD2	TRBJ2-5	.	TGTGCCAGCTCACGGTACGGCGGGAGGGAGACCCAGTACTTC	CASSRYGGRETQYF
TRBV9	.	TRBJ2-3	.	TGTGCCAGCAGCGTCCGACACTCCGGAGATACGCAGTATTTT	CASSVRHSGDTQYF
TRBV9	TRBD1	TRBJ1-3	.	TGTGCCAGCAGCGGAGGACAGGGTTCTGGAAACACCATATATTTT	CASSGGQGSGNTIYF
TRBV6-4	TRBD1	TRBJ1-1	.	TGTGCCAGCAAGCCCGGACAGGGAAACACTGAAGCTTTCTTT	CASKPGQGNTEAFF
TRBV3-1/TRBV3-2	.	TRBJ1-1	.	TGTGCCAGCAGCCAAGGGGCCACTGAAGCTTTCTTT	CASSQGATEAFF
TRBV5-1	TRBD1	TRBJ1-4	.	TGCGCCAGCAGCTTGGACAGGGGGGATGAAAAACTGTTTTTT	CASSLDRGDEKLFF
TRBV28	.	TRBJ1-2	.	TGTGCCAGCAGGGGGGGTTGGCCCACCTTC	CASRGGWPTF
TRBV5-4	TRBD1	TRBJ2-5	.	TGTGCCAGCAGCTCGTCTCGGGACAGGGTGAGAGGAGAGACCCAGTACTTC	CASSSSRDRVRGETQYF
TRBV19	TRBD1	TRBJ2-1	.	TGTGCCAGTAGTATTGGGACAGGGGCGGGCGATGAGCAGTTCTTC	CASSIGTGAGDEQFF
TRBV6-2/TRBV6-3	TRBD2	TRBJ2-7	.	TGTGCCAGCAGTTACGCTTTGCTAGCGGGAGATAACGAGCAGTACTTC	CASSYALLAGDNEQYF
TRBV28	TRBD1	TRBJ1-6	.	TGTGCCAGCAGTACAGGGGTCCGCAATAATTCACCCCTCCACTTT	CASSTGVRNNSPLHF
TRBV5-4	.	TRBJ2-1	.	TGTGCCAGCAGCCCAGGGTCCTACAATGAGCAGTTCTTC	CASSPGSYNEQFF
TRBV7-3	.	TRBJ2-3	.	TGTGCCAGCAGCTTAACGGGAGGTTTCGGAGATACGCAGTATTTT	CASSLTGGFGDTQYF
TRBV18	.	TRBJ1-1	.	TGTGCCAGCTCACCAGGGGCGAACACTGAAGCTTTCTTT	CASSPGANTEAFF
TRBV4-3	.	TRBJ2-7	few	TGCGCCAGCAGCCAAGAGAGTGGAGGCGGCGTCGAGCAGTACTTC	CASSQESGGGVEQYF
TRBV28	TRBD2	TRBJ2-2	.	TGTGCCAGCAGTCGGATGGGACTAGGGAACACCGGGGAGCTGTTTTTT	CASSRMGLGNTGELFF
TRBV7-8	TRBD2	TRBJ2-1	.	TGTGCCAGCAGCCCCCGGACTAGCGGGAAGTCATTTAAATACAATGAGCAGTTCTTC	CASSPRTSGKSFKYNEQFF
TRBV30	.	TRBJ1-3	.	TGTGCCTGGAGTGTCAGGGGAGTCTCTGGAAACACCATATATTTT	CAWSVRGVSGNTIYF
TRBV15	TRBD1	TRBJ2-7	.	TGTGCCACCAGCAAGGACAGGGGATCCTCCTACGAGCAGTACTTC	CATSKDRGSSYEQYF
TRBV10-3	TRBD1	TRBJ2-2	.	TGTGCCATCAGTGCGGACAGGGCTAACACCGGGGAGCTGTTTTTT	CAISADRANTGELFF
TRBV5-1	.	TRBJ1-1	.	TGCGCCAGCAGCTTGGACAGTACGAACACTGAAGCTTTCTTT	CASSLDSTNTEAFF
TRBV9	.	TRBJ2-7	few	TGTGCCAGCAGCGTAGATGCCCTAGCGAGCTACGAGCAGTACTTC	CASSVDALASYEQYF
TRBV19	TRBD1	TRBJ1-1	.	TGTGCCAGTAGTACCCCAACAGGGGGCCGGAACACTGAAGCTTTCTTT	CASSTPTGGRNTEAFF
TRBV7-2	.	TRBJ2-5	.	TGTGCCAGCAGCTTAGTTCTTGCCAGGCAAGAGACCCAGTACTTC	CASSLVLARQETQYF
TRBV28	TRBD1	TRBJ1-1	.	TGTGCCGCTGGGGGACAGGAAAGAACTGAAGCTTTCTTT	CAAGGQERTEAFF
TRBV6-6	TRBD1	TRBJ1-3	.	TGTGCCAGCAGTTACCCAGGGGGCAGTTCTGGAAACACCATATATTTT	CASSYPGGSSGNTIYF
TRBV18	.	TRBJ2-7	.	TGTGCCAGCAACCGGGGTGCCTCCTACGAGCAGTACTTC	CASNRGASYEQYF
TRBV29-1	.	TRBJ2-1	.	TGCAGCGCCCCAGAGGCCTACAATGAGCAGTTCTTC	CSAPEAYNEQFF
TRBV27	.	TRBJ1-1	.	TGTGCCAGCAGTTTACAGGGTTATACTGAAGCTTTCTTT	CASSLQGYTEAFF
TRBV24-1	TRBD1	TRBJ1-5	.	TGTGCCACCAGTGATTCCCGACAGGGGGCCAATCAGCCCCAGCATTTT	CATSDSRQGANQPQHF
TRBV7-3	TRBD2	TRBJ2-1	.	TGTGCCAGCAGCTTAAATGCGGGAGGGTCCTTTGAGCAGTTCTTC	CASSLNAGGSFEQFF
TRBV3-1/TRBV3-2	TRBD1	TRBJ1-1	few	TGTGCCAGCAGCAACAGGGGTACTGAAGCTTTCTTT	CASSNRGTEAFF
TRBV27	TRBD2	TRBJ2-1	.	TGTGCCAGCAGTTTATTTTCGGGACTAGCGGTCGTCAATGAGCAGTTCTTC	CASSLFSGLAVVNEQFF
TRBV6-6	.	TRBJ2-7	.	TGTGCCAGCAGTTACTCGGGGCAGGTGTCCTACGAGCAGTACTTC	CASSYSGQVSYEQYF
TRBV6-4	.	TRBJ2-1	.	TGTGCCAGCAGAGAGCCAGGGTACAATGAGCAGTTCTTC	CASREPGYNEQFF
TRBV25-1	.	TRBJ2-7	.	TGTGCCAGCCTGGCAAGGAGCTCCTACGAGCAGTACTTC	CASLARSSYEQYF